Listed here are 14 T cell receptor beta chains from one sample, sequenced in a study of graft-versus-host responses after intestinal transplantation. For these receptors, no antigen is known. Clones were sequenced by immunoSEQ multiplex PCR, and TCRdb holds only the in-frame ones, with some missing. The table records tens of thousands of clones, about 80% of them present only once. The sequenced sample was unstimulated CD8+ T cells sorted from spleen or lymph node cells, obtained before intestinal transplant. The receptors here all came from a human donor who received an intestinal transplant.

The chain couples TRBV19 to TRBJ1-5, with 11 bases fitting TRBD1. Trimming at V came to 5 bases and at J to 5 bases, leaving 8 bases not matched to a gene. The CDR3 is 16 amino acids. Germline V gene lookup returns CDR1 LNHDA and CDR2 SQIVND (reference sequence). The CDR3 sequence: CASSWGGTGGYQPQHF. CDR3 DNA: TGTGCCAGTAGTTGGGGCGGGACAGGGGGATATCAGCCCCAGCATTTT.

The chain carries TRBV15 and TRBJ2-3, with TRBD2 identical over 7 bases. The CDR3 consists of 13 residues. Germline CDR1 reads LNHNV; CDR2 reads YYDKDF (reference sequence). J was trimmed by 4 bases and V by 4 bases; bases with no gene match: 2. The CDR3: CATSIREADTQYF. The CDR3 bases are TGTGCCACCAGCATCCGGGAGGCAGATACGCAGTATTTT.

The chain recombines TRBV4-1 with TRBJ2-7, with TRBD2 matching over 10 bases. This CDR3 spans 14 amino acids. Germline loops: CDR1 MGHRA, CDR2 YSYEKL. V was clipped by 1 base and J by 5 bases; unmatched bases: 2. Written as DNA, the CDR3 is TGCGCCAGCAGCCAAGTTCTAGCGGGGGACGAGCAGTACTTC. Translated: CASSQVLAGDEQYF.

The chain carries TRBV6-1 and TRBJ1-1, with D tentatively TRBD1 (5 bases). Trimming left V 3 bases short and J 0 bases short, with 11 bases between. The CDR3 is made up of 15 amino acids. CDR1 MNHNS and CDR2 SASEGT come from the germline V gene. CDR3 residues: CASSDRVGLNTEAFF. The CDR3 DNA reads as TGTGCCAGCAGTGACAGGGTAGGGTTGAACACTGAAGCTTTCTTT.

By sample fraction, this clone is medium-sized. The J gene is TRBJ2-7, the V gene TRBV29-1; D is uncertain. This CDR3 spans 11 amino acids. CDR1 and CDR2 (germline): SQVTM, ANQGSEA. V was pared by 4 bases and J by 6 bases, with 10 bases between. The CDR3 DNA follows: TGCAGCGTTGCCTACGGTCCCGAGCAGTACTTC. Protein sequence: CSVAYGPEQYF.

The V gene is TRBV7-8, the J gene TRBJ1-5; D unclear. This CDR3 has 17 amino acids. The germline V gene encodes CDR1 SGHVS and CDR2 FQNEAQ. V was clipped by 1 base and J by 7 bases, with 20 bases between them. CDR3 coding DNA: TGTGCCAGCAGCTTAGGAGCGGTCGGTCTCGTCGAGCAGCCCCAGCATTTT. This encodes CASSLGAVGLVEQPQHF.

The chain carries TRBV19 and TRBJ1-5; TRBD1 might be the D (6 bases). The CDR3 has 14 amino acids. Per the germline V gene, CDR1 is LNHDA and CDR2 is SQIVND (reference sequence). V was shortened by 1 base and J by 7 bases, with 11 bases between the two germline ends. CDR3 amino acids: CASSIVGAQQPQHF. As DNA, the CDR3 is TGTGCCAGTAGTATAGTGGGGGCACAGCAGCCCCAGCATTTT.

DNA of the CDR3: TGTGCCAGCAGTCAAGGGGGCCCCGCCTATGGCTACACCTTC. Translating it yields CASSQGGPAYGYTF. V gene TRBV27 combines with J gene TRBJ1-2, with TRBD1 matching 7 bases. The CDR3 sequence is 14 residues long. Trimming at V came to 5 bases and at J to 4 bases, leaving 7 bases not matched to a gene. Germline V gene data show CDR1 as MNHEY and CDR2 as SMNVEV (reference sequence).

The rearrangement links TRBV27 to TRBJ2-1, with 9 bases fitting TRBD2. V was pared by 2 bases and J by 6 bases, with 8 bases of the junction left unmatched. Germline loops: CDR1 MNHEY, CDR2 SMNVEV (reference sequence). CDR3 size: 16 residues. The CDR3 DNA is TGTGCCAGCAGTTTAGAATGGACTAGCGAGAGCAATGAGCAGTTCTTC. It codes for CASSLEWTSESNEQFF.

The chain combines TRBV27 with TRBJ2-5; 11 bases map to TRBD2. J gave up 2 bases and V 11 bases, and 16 bases lay outside the gene matches. The V gene's germline CDR1 is MNHEY and CDR2 SMNVEV (reference sequence). This CDR3 contains 17 residues. CDR3 in amino acids: CARGLDGSGRGQETQYF. CDR3 bases: TGTGCCCGGGGGCTTGATGGTAGCGGGAGGGGGCAAGAGACCCAGTACTTC.

The chain recombines TRBV5-1 with TRBJ2-7, with D perhaps TRBD1 (5 bases). CDR1 and CDR2 (germline): SGHRS, YFSETQ. The CDR3 extends over 13 amino acids. V was cut by 4 bases and J by 0 bases, with 8 bases left in between. CDR3 in amino acids: CASSMDTSYEQYF. CDR3 nucleotides: TGCGCCAGCAGCATGGACACCTCCTACGAGCAGTACTTC.

The chain couples TRBV7-8 to TRBJ2-1, with D uncertain. V was shortened by 5 bases and J by 0 bases, with 11 bases between the two germline ends. CDR1 SGHVS and CDR2 FQNEAQ come from the germline V gene. The CDR3 covers 15 residues. The CDR3 region has the DNA TGTGCCAGCAGCGAAGACTCGAGCTCCTACAATGAGCAGTTCTTC. It translates to CASSEDSSSYNEQFF.

This chain links TRBV6-1 with TRBJ2-3; D is possibly TRBD1 (6 bases). Looked up from germline, CDR1 is MNHNS and CDR2 is SASEGT. V lost 10 bases to trimming and J lost 2 bases, with 13 bases between them. The CDR3 loop spans 13 amino acids. The CDR3 sequence is CATEDRTTDTQYF. Here the CDR3 DNA reads TGTGCCACCGAAGACAGGACCACAGATACGCAGTATTTT.

This chain uses TRBV19 with TRBJ2-3, with 9 bases matching TRBD1. CDR1 and CDR2 (germline): LNHDA, SQIVND (reference sequence). The CDR3 is 15 residues long. V lost 3 bases and J lost 3; bases outside the gene matches: 4. Here the CDR3 DNA reads TGTGCCAGTAGTATCCTCGACAGGGGGACAGATACGCAGTATTTT. Protein: CASSILDRGTDTQYF.